Listed below are T cell receptor beta chains from one sample, sequenced in a study of shared clonotypes between healthy human individuals. Sequencing used immunoSEQ multiplex PCR; TCRdb keeps in-frame clones, though not all of them. The data hold roughly 2.4 million clones, with under 97% observed a single time. The specimen sequenced was naive CD4+ T cells sorted from blood. The receptors were gathered from a man between 18 and 29 years old in good health. Each CDR3 is given with its conserved first and last residue. The D gene is left open where the match is weak. Not every row has a clone size; where given, it reads once, few, many or a size class.

j_call clone_size d_call v_call cdr3_aa cdr3_nt
TRBJ2-1 . . TRBV29-1 CSVVVPGTQVEQFF TGCAGCGTTGTTGTGCCAGGGACCCAGGTTGAGCAGTTCTTC
TRBJ1-2 once TRBD1 TRBV28 CASSEGQGAYGYTF TGTGCCAGCAGCGAAGGGCAGGGGGCCTATGGCTACACCTTC
TRBJ2-5 . . TRBV5-1 CASSYSGVRETQYF TGCGCCAGCAGCTATTCGGGGGTTCGAGAGACCCAGTACTTC
TRBJ2-5 . . TRBV7-6 CASSRAPVATQYF TGTGCCAGCAGCCGGGCCCCAGTGGCGACCCAGTACTTC
TRBJ2-1 . TRBD2 TRBV30 CAWVPLGEGAFNEQFF TGTGCCTGGGTTCCCCTCGGGGAGGGAGCCTTCAATGAGCAGTTCTTC
TRBJ2-1 . . TRBV7-2 CASSLAGAHEQFF TGTGCCAGCAGCTTAGCGGGTGCCCATGAGCAGTTCTTC
TRBJ1-2 . . TRBV7-9 CASSHSQGYGYTF TGTGCCAGCAGCCACAGCCAAGGGTATGGCTACACCTTC
TRBJ2-3 . . TRBV5-1 CASSSTGATTDTQYF TGCGCCAGCAGCTCCACCGGGGCGACTACAGATACGCAGTATTTT
TRBJ1-2 . . TRBV7-7 CASRPPAGGSNYGYTF TGTGCTAGCAGACCCCCGGCGGGGGGTTCTAACTATGGCTACACCTTC
TRBJ2-1 . TRBD2 TRBV7-8 CASSFGGTSGYNEQFF TGTGCCAGCAGCTTTGGGGGGACTAGCGGTTACAATGAGCAGTTCTTC
TRBJ2-2 . . TRBV11-2 CASSLTLSTGELFF TGTGCCAGCAGCCTAACGTTGAGCACCGGGGAGCTGTTTTTT
TRBJ1-5 . . TRBV2 CASSPRGSSNQPQHF TGTGCCAGCAGCCCTCGGGGGAGCAGCAATCAGCCCCAGCATTTT
TRBJ2-5 . . TRBV9 CASSVGITHQETQYF TGTGCCAGCAGCGTAGGCATTACCCACCAAGAGACCCAGTACTTC
TRBJ2-3 . TRBD2 TRBV2 CASSVGREEVRNTQYF TGTGCCAGCAGTGTGGGGCGGGAGGAGGTGAGGAATACGCAGTATTTT
TRBJ1-1 . . TRBV28 CASRPTGNTEAFF TGTGCCAGCAGACCGACAGGGAACACTGAAGCTTTCTTT
TRBJ2-1 . . TRBV6-5 CASRPWVYNEQFF TGTGCCAGCAGGCCCTGGGTTTACAATGAGCAGTTCTTC
TRBJ1-5 . . TRBV18 CASSPQDSNQPQHF TGTGCCAGCTCACCGCAGGATAGCAATCAGCCCCAGCATTTT